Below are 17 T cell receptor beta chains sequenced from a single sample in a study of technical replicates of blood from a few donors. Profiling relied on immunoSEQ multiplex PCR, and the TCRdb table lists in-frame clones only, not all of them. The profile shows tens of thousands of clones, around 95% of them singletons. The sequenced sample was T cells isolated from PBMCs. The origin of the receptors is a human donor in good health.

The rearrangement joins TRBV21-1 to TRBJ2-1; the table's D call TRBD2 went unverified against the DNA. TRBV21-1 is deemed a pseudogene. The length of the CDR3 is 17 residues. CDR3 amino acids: CASSKDTGLASYNEQFF. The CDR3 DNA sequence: TGTGCCAGCAGCAAAGACACAGGACTAGCCTCCTACAATGAGCAGTTCTTC.

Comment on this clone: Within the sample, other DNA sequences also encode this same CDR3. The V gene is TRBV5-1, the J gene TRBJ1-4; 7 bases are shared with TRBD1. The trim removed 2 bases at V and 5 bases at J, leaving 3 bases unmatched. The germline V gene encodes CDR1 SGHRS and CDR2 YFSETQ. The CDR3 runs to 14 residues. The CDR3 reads CASSLDRVNEKLFF. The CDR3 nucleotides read TGCGCCAGCAGCTTAGACAGGGTCAATGAAAAACTGTTTTTT.

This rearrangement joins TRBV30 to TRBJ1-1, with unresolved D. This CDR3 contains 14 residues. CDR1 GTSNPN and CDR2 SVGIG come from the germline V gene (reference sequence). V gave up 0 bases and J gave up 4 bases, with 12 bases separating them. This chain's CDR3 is CAWSVRSLGTEAFF. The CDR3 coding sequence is TGTGCCTGGAGTGTTAGGAGTTTGGGCACTGAAGCTTTCTTT.

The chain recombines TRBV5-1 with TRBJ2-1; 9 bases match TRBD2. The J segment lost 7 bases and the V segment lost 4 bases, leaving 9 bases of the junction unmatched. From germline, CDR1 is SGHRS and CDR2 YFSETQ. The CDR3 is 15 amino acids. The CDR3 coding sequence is TGCGCCAGCAGCCAGATTAGCGGGAGCTCGAATGAGCAGTTCTTC. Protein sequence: CASSQISGSSNEQFF.

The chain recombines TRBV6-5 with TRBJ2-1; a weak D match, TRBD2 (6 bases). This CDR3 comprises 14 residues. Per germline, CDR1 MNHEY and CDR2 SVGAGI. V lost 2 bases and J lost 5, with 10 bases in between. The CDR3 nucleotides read TGTGCCAGCAGTTACCTGGGACTTAACAATGAGCAGTTCTTC. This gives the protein CASSYLGLNNEQFF.

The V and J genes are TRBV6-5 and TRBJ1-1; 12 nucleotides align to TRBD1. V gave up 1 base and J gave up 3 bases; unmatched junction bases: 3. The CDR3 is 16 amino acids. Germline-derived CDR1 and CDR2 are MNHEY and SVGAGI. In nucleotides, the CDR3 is TGTGCCAGCAGTTACTGGGGACAGGGGGCGCACACTGAAGCTTTCTTT. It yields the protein CASSYWGQGAHTEAFF.

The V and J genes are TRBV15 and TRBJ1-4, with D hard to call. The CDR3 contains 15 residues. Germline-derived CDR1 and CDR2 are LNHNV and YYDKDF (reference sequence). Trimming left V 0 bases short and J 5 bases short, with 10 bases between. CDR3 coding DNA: TGTGCCACCAGCAGAGATATGGGAGAGAATGAAAAACTGTTTTTT. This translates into CATSRDMGENEKLFF.

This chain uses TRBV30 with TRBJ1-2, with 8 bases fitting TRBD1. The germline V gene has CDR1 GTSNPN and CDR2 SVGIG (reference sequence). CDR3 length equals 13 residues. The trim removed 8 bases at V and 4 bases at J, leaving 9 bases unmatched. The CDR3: CARGQVNFYGYTF. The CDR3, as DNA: TGTGCCAGGGGACAGGTGAACTTCTATGGCTACACCTTC. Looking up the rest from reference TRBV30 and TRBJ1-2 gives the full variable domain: SQTIHQWPATLVQPVGSPLSLECTVEGTSNPNLYWYRQAAGRGLQLLFYSVGIGQISSEVPQNLSASRPQDRQFILSSKKLLLSDSGFYLCARGQVNFYGYTFGSGTRLTVV.

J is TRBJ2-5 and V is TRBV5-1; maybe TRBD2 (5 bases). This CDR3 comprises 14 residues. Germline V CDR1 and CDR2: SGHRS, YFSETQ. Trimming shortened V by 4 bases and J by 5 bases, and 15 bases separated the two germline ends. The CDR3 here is CASSTGLLEETQYF. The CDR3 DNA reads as TGCGCCAGCAGCACTGGACTCCTCGAGGAGACCCAGTACTTC. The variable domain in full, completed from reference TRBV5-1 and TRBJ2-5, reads KAGVTQTPRYLIKTRGQQVTLSCSPISGHRSVSWYQQTPGQGLQFLFEYFSETQRNKGNFPGRFSGRQFSNSRSEMNVSTLELGDSALYLCASSTGLLEETQYFGPGTRLLVL.

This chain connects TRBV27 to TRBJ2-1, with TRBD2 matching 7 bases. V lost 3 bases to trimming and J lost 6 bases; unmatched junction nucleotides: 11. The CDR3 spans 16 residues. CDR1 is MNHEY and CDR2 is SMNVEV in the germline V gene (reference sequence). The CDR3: CASSFIPGGGTNEQFF. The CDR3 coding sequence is TGTGCCAGCAGTTTTATCCCCGGCGGGGGTACCAATGAGCAGTTCTTC.

The CDR3 loop reads CASRLAGPNNEQFF. CDR3 coding DNA: TGTGCCAGCAGGTTAGCGGGACCAAACAATGAGCAGTTCTTC. The chain uses TRBV27 and TRBJ2-1, with TRBD2 matching over 8 bases. In germline, CDR1 is MNHEY, CDR2 SMNVEV (reference sequence). CDR3 length equals 14 residues. V was clipped by 6 bases and J by 5 bases; unmatched bases: 6.

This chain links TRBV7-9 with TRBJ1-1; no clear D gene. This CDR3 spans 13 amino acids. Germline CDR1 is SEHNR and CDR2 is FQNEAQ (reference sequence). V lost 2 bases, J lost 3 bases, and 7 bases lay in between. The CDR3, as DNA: TGTGCCAGCAGCTTAACGGGATACACTGAAGCTTTCTTT. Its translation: CASSLTGYTEAFF.

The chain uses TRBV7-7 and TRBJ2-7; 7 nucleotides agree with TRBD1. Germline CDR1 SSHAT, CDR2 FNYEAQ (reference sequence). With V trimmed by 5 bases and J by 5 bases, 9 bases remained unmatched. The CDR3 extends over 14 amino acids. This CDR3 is CASSPQTGSHEQYF. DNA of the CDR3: TGTGCCAGCAGCCCCCAGACAGGGTCCCACGAGCAGTACTTC.

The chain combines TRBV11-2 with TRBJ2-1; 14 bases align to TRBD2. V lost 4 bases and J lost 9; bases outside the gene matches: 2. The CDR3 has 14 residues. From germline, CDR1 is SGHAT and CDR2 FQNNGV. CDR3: CASSSTSGRVEQFF. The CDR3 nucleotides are TGTGCCAGCAGCTCGACTAGCGGGAGGGTTGAGCAGTTCTTC.

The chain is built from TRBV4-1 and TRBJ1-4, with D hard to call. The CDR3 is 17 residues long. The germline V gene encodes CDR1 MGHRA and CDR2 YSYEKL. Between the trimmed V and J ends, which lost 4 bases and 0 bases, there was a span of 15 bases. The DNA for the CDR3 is TGCGCCAGCAGCCGAATCTCCAATACGGCAACTAATGAAAAACTGTTTTTT. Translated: CASSRISNTATNEKLFF.

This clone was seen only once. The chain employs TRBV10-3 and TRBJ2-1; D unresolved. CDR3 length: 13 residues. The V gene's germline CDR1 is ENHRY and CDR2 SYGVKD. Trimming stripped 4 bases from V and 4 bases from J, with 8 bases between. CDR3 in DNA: TGTGCCATCAGTGGCGGCCCATACAATGAGCAGTTCTTC. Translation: CAISGGPYNEQFF.

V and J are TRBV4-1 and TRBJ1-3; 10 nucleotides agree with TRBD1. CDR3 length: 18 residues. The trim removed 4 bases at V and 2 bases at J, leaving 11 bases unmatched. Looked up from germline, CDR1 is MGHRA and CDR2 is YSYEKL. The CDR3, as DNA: TGCGCCAGCAGCCGTACCGGGACAGGGGCCGCCACTGGAAACACCATATATTTT. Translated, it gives CASSRTGTGAATGNTIYF.